The sample holds a few counts of the clone carrying this TCR beta chain. The CDR3 covers 18 residues. V lost 0 bases and J lost 2, with 17 bases in between. This record belongs to a study of blood T cells in healthy people across ages. The authors ran a second PCR of roughly 7 to 11 cycles using a sample-barcoded 5' primer and a J-beta primer mix. TCRdb reanalysed the 5' RACE reads using MiXCR and keeps one entry per CDR3 protein. The sample contains approximately 760,000 distinct CDR3 sequences, around 25% of which appear only once. These same records also appear under a second study, on T cells of mothers and their children.

This receptor was taken from a boy aged 10-17 years in good health. The material sequenced was blood. The rearrangement joins TRBV12-3 or TRBV12-4 to TRBJ2-1, with D tentatively TRBD2 (6 bases). CDR3: CASSLAVRLASAYNEQFF. The CDR3 DNA reads as TGTGCCAGCAGTTTAGCGGTACGGCTAGCGTCCGCCTACAATGAGCAGTTCTTC.